A single sample gave rise to the 21 T cell receptor beta chains below, sequenced in a study of T cells after yellow fever vaccination. Each CDR3 protein is one row after TCRdb ran MiXCR on the 5' RACE reads. Found here are about 250,000 distinct CDR3 sequences, about 3.5% of them singletons; the top ten hold over 15%. The sequenced sample was PBMCs, obtained 15 days after the yellow fever booster vaccination. The receptors shown here come from a man between 18 and 35 years old who received the YFV17D yellow fever vaccine.

This clonotype was found many times. This chain links TRBV29-1 with TRBJ2-7; TRBD1 is a possible D gene (6 bases). The V gene lost 4 bases and the J gene lost 3 bases, with 16 bases spanning the gap. The CDR3 length is 14 residues. CDR1 and CDR2 (germline): SQVTM, ANQGSEA. The CDR3 DNA follows: TGCAGCGTTGCATTTGGGACAATAATCTACGAGCAGTACTTC. This gives the protein CSVAFGTIIYEQYF.

The chain uses TRBV11-2 and TRBJ2-6; D uncertain. There are 15 residues in the CDR3. The ends were cut back, 2 bases at V and 1 base at J, with 6 bases in the middle. Germline V lookup: CDR1 SGHAT, CDR2 FQNNGV. The CDR3 region is CASSLYRSGANVLTF. The CDR3 DNA reads as TGTGCCAGCAGCTTATATAGGTCTGGGGCCAACGTCCTGACTTTC.

This clonotype was counted at least ten times. This rearrangement joins TRBV7-8 to TRBJ1-6, with a possible D match to TRBD1 (6 bases). Germline V CDR1 and CDR2: SGHVS, FQNEAQ. The CDR3 spans 13 residues. Trimming took 5 bases from V and 9 from J, leaving 11 bases between them. As DNA, the CDR3 is TGTGCCAGCAGCCTCGGGGGCAGTTCACCCCTCCACTTT. It encodes CASSLGGSSPLHF.

This clonotype was seen at least ten times. The V gene is TRBV5-1, the J gene TRBJ1-3, with TRBD1 matching 7 bases. The CDR3 is made up of 14 amino acids. V lost 5 bases and J lost 2; bases outside the gene matches: 4. The germline V gene has CDR1 SGHRS and CDR2 YFSETQ. The CDR3 is CASRTGQPGNTIYF. The CDR3 nucleotides are TGCGCCAGCAGGACAGGGCAGCCTGGAAACACCATATATTTT.

This clonotype was observed many times. The V gene is TRBV4-2, the J gene TRBJ2-7; the match to TRBD1 covers 9 bases. The J segment lost 3 bases and the V segment lost 4 bases, leaving 16 bases of the junction unmatched. The CDR3 runs to 18 residues. Germline assignment: CDR1 LGHNA and CDR2 YNFKEQ. CDR3 loop: CASSLRDRDRGESYEQYF. CDR3 bases: TGTGCCAGCAGCCTCCGGGACAGGGATCGGGGGGAGAGCTACGAGCAGTACTTC.

The rearrangement links TRBV7-6 to TRBJ2-3; D possibly corresponds to TRBD2 (6 bases). Germline lookup yields CDR1 SGHVS and CDR2 FNYEAQ. CDR3 length: 15 residues. The V gene lost 4 bases and the J gene lost 4 bases, with 15 bases spanning the gap. The CDR3 spells CASSYWGERADTQYF. CDR3 nucleotide sequence: TGTGCCAGCAGCTACTGGGGGGAAAGGGCAGATACGCAGTATTTT.

This clonotype was found many times. This rearrangement joins TRBV5-5 to TRBJ2-7; no definite D call. V lost 1 base and J 2 bases, leaving 7 bases between the germline ends. The germline V gene encodes CDR1 SGHKS and CDR2 YYEKEE (reference sequence). This CDR3 spans 13 amino acids. The CDR3 DNA reads TGTGCCAGCAGCTTGCTAGGACCCTACGAGCAGTACGTC. It specifies CASSLLGPYEQYV.

This clonotype was recorded many times. The V gene is TRBV18, the J gene TRBJ1-4; the match to TRBD1 covers 9 bases. This CDR3 has 17 residues. The V and J ends lost 3 bases and 2 bases, in that order; junction bases with no gene match: 7. Germline V gene sequence: CDR1 KGHSH, CDR2 LQKENI. The CDR3 region is CASSPIQGAPTNEKLFF. CDR3 DNA: TGTGCCAGCTCACCGATACAGGGGGCGCCTACTAATGAAAAACTGTTTTTT.

In its sample, this clonotype was seen many times. In DNA, the CDR3 is TGTGCCAGCAGTTTAAAGCAGACAGATACGCAGTATTTT. It is translated as CASSLKQTDTQYF. The chain recombines TRBV12-3 or TRBV12-4 with TRBJ2-3; D is ambiguous. V gave up 2 bases and J gave up 3 bases, with 6 bases separating them. This CDR3 has 13 amino acids.

This clonotype was seen ten or more times. The rearrangement uses TRBV29-1 and TRBJ1-5, with D uncertain. Germline-derived CDR1 and CDR2 are SQVTM and ANQGSEA. Trimming cost V 6 bases and J 0 bases, with 6 bases left between them. The CDR3 loop spans 12 amino acids. CDR3 in DNA: TGCAGCGTCGGTAGTAGCAATCAGCCCCAGCATTTT. Amino acid sequence: CSVGSSNQPQHF.

This clonotype was counted only a few times. A much larger clone lies one base from this, so it may be a read error. The chain has TRBV28 and TRBJ2-1, with 8 bases aligning to TRBD2. CDR1 and CDR2 from the germline V gene are MDHEN and SYDVKM. The CDR3 contains 16 residues. CDR3 sequence reads: CASESSAGGSYSEQFF. DNA of the CDR3: TGTGCCAGCGAGAGCTCCGCGGGGGGCTCCTACAGTGAGCAGTTCTTC.

This clonotype was detected ten times or more. The chain employs TRBV4-1 and TRBJ1-2; maybe TRBD1 (5 bases). The ends were cut back, 4 bases at V and 7 bases at J, with 16 bases in the middle. Per the germline V gene, CDR1 is MGHRA and CDR2 is YSYEKL. This CDR3 is 14 amino acids long. The CDR3 loop reads CASSLSGGLAGYTF. DNA for the CDR3: TGCGCCAGCAGCCTATCGGGGGGATTAGCTGGCTACACCTTC.

This clonotype was detected many times. The CDR3 sequence: CASSTSLGGDTQYF. CDR3 DNA: TGTGCCAGCAGCACTTCCCTCGGGGGAGATACGCAGTATTTT. V gene TRBV6-2 or TRBV6-3 combines with J gene TRBJ2-3; possibly TRBD2 for D (6 bases). The CDR3 contains 14 residues. Germline V CDR1 and CDR2: MNHEY, SVGEGT. Trimming left V 6 bases short and J 5 bases short, with 15 bases between.

This clonotype appeared many times. The J gene is TRBJ2-1, the V gene TRBV19; D might be TRBD2 (6 bases). The germline V gene has CDR1 LNHDA and CDR2 SQIVND (reference sequence). The germline V and J ends were trimmed by 7 bases and 1 base, with 14 bases remaining between them. The CDR3 is 15 residues long. The CDR3 loop reads CASTPTAGSYNEQFF. The CDR3 DNA reads as TGTGCCAGTACCCCCACTGCGGGGTCCTACAATGAGCAGTTCTTC.

This clonotype was seen repeatedly, ten times or more. This chain connects TRBV6-6 to TRBJ2-2; D ambiguous. V gave up 4 bases and J gave up 9 bases, with 6 bases separating them. In germline, CDR1 is MNHNY, CDR2 SVGAGI (reference sequence). This CDR3 region has 11 residues. The CDR3 sequence: CASSSSRELFF. The CDR3 DNA follows: TGTGCCAGCAGTTCATCCAGGGAGCTGTTTTTT.

In this sample, this clonotype turned up many times. The V and J genes are TRBV7-2 and TRBJ1-4, with unresolved D. This CDR3 spans 13 amino acids. The germline V gene has CDR1 SGHTA and CDR2 FQGNSA. V dropped 1 base and J dropped 7 bases, with 7 bases sitting between them. The CDR3 DNA reads as TGTGCCAGCAGCTTAGGAGGAAGTGAAAAACTGTTTTTT. As protein: CASSLGGSEKLFF.

This clonotype was detected only a few times. The genes are TRBV19 and TRBJ2-3, with 7 bases aligning to TRBD2. J was trimmed by 4 bases and V by 4 bases; bases with no gene match: 8. Germline CDR1 and CDR2: LNHDA and SQIVND (reference sequence). This CDR3 contains 15 residues. In nucleotides, the CDR3 is TGTGCCAGTAGTAGGGTTAAGCGGGGACCAGATACGCAGTATTTT. Protein product: CASSRVKRGPDTQYF.

In its sample, this clonotype was seen many times. The chain combines TRBV4-2 with TRBJ2-3; D gene uncertain. This CDR3 comprises 14 residues. Germline CDR1 reads LGHNA; CDR2 reads YNFKEQ. V was trimmed by 0 bases and J by 5 bases, leaving 9 bases between them. For the CDR3, the DNA is TGTGCCAGCAGCCAAGAAAGGGCAGAAGATACGCAGTATTTT. It translates to CASSQERAEDTQYF.

This clonotype was recorded at least ten times. The J gene is TRBJ2-1, the V gene TRBV7-9; no firm D call. Trimming left V 3 bases short and J 6 bases short, with 0 bases between. Germline-derived CDR1 and CDR2 are SEHNR and FQNEAQ (reference sequence). The CDR3 has 10 amino acids. The CDR3 region has the DNA TGTGCCAGCAGCTTCAATGAGCAGTTCTTC. Protein product: CASSFNEQFF.

There are many counts of this clonotype. The chain recombines TRBV5-1 with TRBJ2-7, with 8 nucleotides matching TRBD2. The CDR3 totals 14 residues. V shed 4 bases, J shed 3 bases, and the junction held 6 bases outside the gene matches. Germline-derived CDR1 and CDR2 are SGHRS and YFSETQ. In DNA form, the CDR3 reads TGCGCCAGCAGCCCGGGGACTAGTGACTACGAGCAGTACGTC. Translating gives CASSPGTSDYEQYV.

The rearrangement joins TRBV4-1 to TRBJ2-3, with D tentatively TRBD2 (7 bases). Trimming took off 1 base at V and 0 bases at J, with 17 bases between the two ends. This CDR3 contains 18 residues. CDR1 is MGHRA, CDR2 YSYEKL, per germline. CDR3 coding DNA: TGCGCCAGCAGCCAAGCCATGATGGCGGGGGCCAGCACAGATACGCAGTATTTT. It translates to CASSQAMMAGASTDTQYF.